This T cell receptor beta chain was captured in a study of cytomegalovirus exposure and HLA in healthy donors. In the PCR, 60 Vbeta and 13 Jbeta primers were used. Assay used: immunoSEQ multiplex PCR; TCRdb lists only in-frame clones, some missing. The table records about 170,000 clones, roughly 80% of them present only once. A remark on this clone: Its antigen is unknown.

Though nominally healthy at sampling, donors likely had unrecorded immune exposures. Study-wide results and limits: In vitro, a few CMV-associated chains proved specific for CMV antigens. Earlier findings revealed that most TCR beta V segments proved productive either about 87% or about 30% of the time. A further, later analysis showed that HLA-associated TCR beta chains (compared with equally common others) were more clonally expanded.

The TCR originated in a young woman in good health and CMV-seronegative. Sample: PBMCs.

The CDR3 DNA is TGCGCCAGCAGCTTGGGTAGCGGGGCTGGGGGCTCCTACGAGCAGTACTTC. As protein: CASSLGSGAGGSYEQYF. The chain has TRBV5-1 and TRBJ2-7; 8 bases are a match to TRBD2. Looked up from germline, CDR1 is SGHRS and CDR2 is YFSETQ. The CDR3 covers 17 residues. J gave up 0 bases and V 0 bases, and 8 bases lay outside the gene matches.